This T cell receptor (beta chain) was found in a study of response to subunit inactivated influenza vaccine. Overall study findings and caveats: New T cells are recruited in small numbers by each seasonal influenza vaccination, according to the authors' suggestion.

To note about this clonotype: What it recognizes is unknown.

TCRdb reprocessed the RT-PCR reads via MiXCR and lists one record per CDR3 protein. This table has 450,000 to 550,000 distinct CDR3 sequences, roughly 27% appearing once. The receptor comes from a man in his fifties who received an inactivated influenza vaccine. The sample was CD4+ T cells sorted from PBMCs, taken 5 days after vaccination.

The CDR3 region has the DNA TGTGCCACCCTCCTAGGACGCCGAATCTCCTACGAGCAGTACTTC. Translation gives CATLLGRRISYEQYF. V usage is TRBV6-2 or TRBV6-3 and J usage is TRBJ2-7; unclear D gene. The CDR3 is made up of 15 amino acids. CDR1 and CDR2 (germline): MNHEY, SVGEGT. The germline V and J ends were trimmed by 10 bases and 0 bases, with 19 bases remaining between them.